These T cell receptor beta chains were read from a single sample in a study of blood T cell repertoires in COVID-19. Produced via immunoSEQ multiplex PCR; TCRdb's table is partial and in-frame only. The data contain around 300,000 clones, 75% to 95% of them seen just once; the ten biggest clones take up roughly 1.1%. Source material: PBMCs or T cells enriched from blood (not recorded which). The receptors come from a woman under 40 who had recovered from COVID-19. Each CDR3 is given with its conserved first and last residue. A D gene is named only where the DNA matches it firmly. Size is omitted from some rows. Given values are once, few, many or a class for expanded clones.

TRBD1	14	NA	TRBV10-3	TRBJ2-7	CAISGDRALGEQYF	TGTGCCATCAGTGGGGACAGGGCCCTAGGGGAGCAGTACTTC
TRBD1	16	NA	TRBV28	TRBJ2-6	CASRETGMAGANVLTF	TGTGCCAGCAGGGAGACAGGGATGGCTGGGGCCAACGTCCTGACTTTC
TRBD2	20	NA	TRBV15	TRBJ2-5	CATSSSQYTSGRAERETQYF	TGTGCCACCAGCAGTTCTCAGTACACTAGCGGGAGGGCCGAGAGAGAGACCCAGTACTTC
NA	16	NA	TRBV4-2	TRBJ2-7	CASSQRGDTATYEQYF	TGTGCCAGCAGCCAACGAGGGGACACCGCAACCTACGAGCAGTACTTC
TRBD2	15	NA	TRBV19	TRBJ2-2	CASITGLAGTGELFF	TGTGCCAGTATTACTGGACTAGCGGGTACCGGGGAGCTGTTTTTT
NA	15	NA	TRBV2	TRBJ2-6	CASSPSLSGANVLTF	TGTGCCAGCAGTCCATCCCTATCTGGGGCCAACGTCCTGACTTTC
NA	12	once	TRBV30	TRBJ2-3	CACGASTDTQYF	TGTGCCTGTGGGGCTAGCACAGATACGCAGTATTTT
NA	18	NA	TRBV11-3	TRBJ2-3	CASSLDMPGTLGSDTQYF	TGTGCCAGCAGCTTAGATATGCCCGGGACTCTCGGTTCAGATACGCAGTATTTT
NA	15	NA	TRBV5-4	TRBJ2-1	CASSFKGVIPGEQFF	TGTGCCAGCAGCTTTAAGGGAGTAATACCGGGTGAGCAGTTCTTC
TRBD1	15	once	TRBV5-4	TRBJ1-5	CASSLMGTDNQPQHF	TGTGCCAGCAGCTTGATGGGGACAGACAATCAGCCCCAGCATTTT
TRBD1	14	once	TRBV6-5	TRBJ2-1	CASSSGQGYNEQFF	TGTGCCAGCAGCTCGGGACAGGGGTACAATGAGCAGTTCTTC
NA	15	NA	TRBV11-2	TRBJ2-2	CASTQDPRSAGELFF	TGTGCCAGCACCCAGGATCCGCGAAGTGCCGGGGAGCTGTTTTTT
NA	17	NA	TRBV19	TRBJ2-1	CASSTPPYPSSYNEQFF	TGTGCCAGTAGTACCCCGCCTTATCCGAGCTCCTACAATGAGCAGTTCTTC
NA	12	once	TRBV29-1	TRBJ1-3	CSVERSGNTIYF	TGCAGCGTTGAACGCTCTGGAAACACCATATATTTT
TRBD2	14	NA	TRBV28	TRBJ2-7	CASSFEIAGYEQYF	TGTGCCAGCAGTTTTGAGATAGCGGGGTACGAGCAGTACTTC
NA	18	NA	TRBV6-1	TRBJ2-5	CASSVNRVPTPFQETQYF	TGTGCCAGCAGTGTCAACAGGGTGCCCACTCCCTTCCAAGAGACCCAGTACTTC
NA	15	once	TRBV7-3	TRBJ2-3	CASSSRLTSTDTQYF	TGTGCCAGCAGCTCTAGACTAACTAGCACAGATACGCAGTATTTT
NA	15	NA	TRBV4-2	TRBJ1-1	CASSQDLNRWTEAFF	TGTGCCAGCAGCCAAGATCTAAACAGGTGGACTGAAGCTTTCTTT
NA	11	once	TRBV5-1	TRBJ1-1	CASSLGQEAFF	TGCGCCAGCAGCTTAGGACAAGAAGCTTTCTTT
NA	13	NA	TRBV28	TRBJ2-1	CASKGGIRNEQFF	TGTGCCAGCAAGGGCGGGATCAGAAATGAGCAGTTCTTC
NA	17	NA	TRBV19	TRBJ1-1	CASSIVVEGLQNTEAFF	TGTGCCAGTAGTATAGTGGTAGAGGGCTTACAGAACACTGAAGCTTTCTTT
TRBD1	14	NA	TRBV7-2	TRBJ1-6	CASSHTGVSSPLHF	TGTGCCAGCAGTCATACAGGGGTGAGTTCACCCCTCCACTTT
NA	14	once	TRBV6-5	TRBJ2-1	CASSYMRGYNEQFF	TGTGCCAGCAGTTATATGCGGGGCTACAATGAGCAGTTCTTC
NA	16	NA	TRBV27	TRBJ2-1	CASSQFGGGSYNEQFF	TGTGCCAGCTCCCAGTTCGGAGGAGGCTCCTACAATGAGCAGTTCTTC
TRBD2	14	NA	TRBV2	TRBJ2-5	CATHAGVGPETQYF	TGTGCCACACACGCGGGAGTAGGGCCAGAGACCCAGTACTTC
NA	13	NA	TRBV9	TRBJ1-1	CASSEQQNTEAFF	TGTGCCAGCAGCGAACAGCAGAACACTGAAGCTTTCTTT
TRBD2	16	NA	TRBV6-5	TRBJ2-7	CASSSLQAGVSYEQYF	TGTGCCAGCAGTTCCCTCCAAGCGGGAGTATCCTACGAGCAGTACTTC
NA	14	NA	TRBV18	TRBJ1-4	CASSPPSTGEKLFF	TGTGCCAGCTCACCACCAAGTACCGGTGAAAAACTGTTTTTT
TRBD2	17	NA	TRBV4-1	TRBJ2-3	CASSPTLAGGPPDTQYF	TGCGCCAGCAGCCCAACCCTAGCGGGAGGGCCCCCAGATACGCAGTATTTT
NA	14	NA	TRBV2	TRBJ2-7	CASSTTGILYEQYF	TGTGCCAGCAGCACCACAGGGATCCTCTACGAGCAGTACTTC
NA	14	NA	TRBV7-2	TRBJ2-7	CASSSELVTYEQYF	TGTGCCAGCAGCTCAGAACTAGTTACCTACGAGCAGTACTTC
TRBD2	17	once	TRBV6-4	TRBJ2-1	CASSYGTSGSSYNEQFF	TGTGCCAGCAGTTACGGAACTAGCGGGAGTAGTTACAATGAGCAGTTCTTC